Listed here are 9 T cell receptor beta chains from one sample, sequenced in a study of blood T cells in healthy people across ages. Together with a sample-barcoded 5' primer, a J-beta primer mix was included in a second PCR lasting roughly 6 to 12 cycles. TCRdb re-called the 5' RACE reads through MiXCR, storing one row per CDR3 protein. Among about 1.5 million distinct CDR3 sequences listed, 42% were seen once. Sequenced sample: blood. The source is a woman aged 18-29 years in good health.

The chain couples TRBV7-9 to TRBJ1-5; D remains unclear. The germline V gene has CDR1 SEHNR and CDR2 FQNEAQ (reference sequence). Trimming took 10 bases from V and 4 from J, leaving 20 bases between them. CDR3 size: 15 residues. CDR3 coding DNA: TGTGCCAACCCATGGAGTGGCAGCAAAAATCAGCCCCAGCATTTT. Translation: CANPWSGSKNQPQHF.

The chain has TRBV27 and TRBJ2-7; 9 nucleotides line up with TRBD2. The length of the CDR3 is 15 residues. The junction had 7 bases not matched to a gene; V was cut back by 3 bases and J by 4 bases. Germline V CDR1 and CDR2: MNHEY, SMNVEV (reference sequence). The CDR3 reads CASSFRREGHYEQYF. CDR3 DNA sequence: TGTGCCAGCAGTTTTCGGCGGGAGGGCCATTACGAGCAGTACTTC.

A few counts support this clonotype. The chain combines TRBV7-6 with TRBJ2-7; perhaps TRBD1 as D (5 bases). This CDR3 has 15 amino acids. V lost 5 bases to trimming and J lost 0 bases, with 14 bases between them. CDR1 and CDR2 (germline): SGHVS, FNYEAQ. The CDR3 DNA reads TGTGCCAGCAGCCCCCAGGGCTCGGGCTCCTACGAGCAGTACTTC. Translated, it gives CASSPQGSGSYEQYF.

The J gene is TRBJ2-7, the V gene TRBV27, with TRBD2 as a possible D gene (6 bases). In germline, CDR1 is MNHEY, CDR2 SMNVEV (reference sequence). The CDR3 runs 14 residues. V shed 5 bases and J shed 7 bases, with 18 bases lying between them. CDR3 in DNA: TGTGCCAGCAGTACATGGGGGAGGTACAATGAGCAGTACTTC. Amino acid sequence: CASSTWGRYNEQYF.

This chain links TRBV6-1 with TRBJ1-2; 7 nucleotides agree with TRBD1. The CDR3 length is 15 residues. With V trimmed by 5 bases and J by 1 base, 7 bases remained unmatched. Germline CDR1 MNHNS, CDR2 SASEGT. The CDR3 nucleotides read TGTGCCAGCAGTCCAGGACAGGAGTATAACTATGGCTACACCTTC. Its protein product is CASSPGQEYNYGYTF.

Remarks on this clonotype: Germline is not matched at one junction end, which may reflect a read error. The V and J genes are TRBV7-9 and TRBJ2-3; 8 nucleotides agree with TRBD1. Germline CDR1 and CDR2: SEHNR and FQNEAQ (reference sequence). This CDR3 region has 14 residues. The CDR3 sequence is CASRKTGVTGTQYF. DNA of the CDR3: TGTGCCAGCAGGAAGACAGGGGTCACAGGTACGCAGTATTTT.

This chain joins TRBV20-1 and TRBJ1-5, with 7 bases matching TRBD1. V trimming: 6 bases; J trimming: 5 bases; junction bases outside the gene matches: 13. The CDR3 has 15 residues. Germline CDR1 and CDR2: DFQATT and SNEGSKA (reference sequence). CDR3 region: CSAEPTGLRYQPQHF. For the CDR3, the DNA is TGCAGTGCAGAGCCGACAGGGTTACGGTATCAGCCCCAGCATTTT.

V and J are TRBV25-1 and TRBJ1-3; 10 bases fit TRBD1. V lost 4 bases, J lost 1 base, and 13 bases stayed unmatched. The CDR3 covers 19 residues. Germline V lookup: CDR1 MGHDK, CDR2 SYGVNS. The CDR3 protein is CASSGGTGAVYRSGNTIYF. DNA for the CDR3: TGTGCCAGCAGTGGAGGGACAGGGGCGGTGTATAGGTCTGGAAACACCATATATTTT.

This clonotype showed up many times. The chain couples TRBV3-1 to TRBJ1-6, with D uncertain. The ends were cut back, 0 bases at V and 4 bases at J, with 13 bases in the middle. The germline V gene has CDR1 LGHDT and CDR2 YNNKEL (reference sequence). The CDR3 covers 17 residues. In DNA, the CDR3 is TGTGCCAGCAGCCAAGATGGGAGGGCGGGGTATAATTCACCCCTCCACTTT. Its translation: CASSQDGRAGYNSPLHF.